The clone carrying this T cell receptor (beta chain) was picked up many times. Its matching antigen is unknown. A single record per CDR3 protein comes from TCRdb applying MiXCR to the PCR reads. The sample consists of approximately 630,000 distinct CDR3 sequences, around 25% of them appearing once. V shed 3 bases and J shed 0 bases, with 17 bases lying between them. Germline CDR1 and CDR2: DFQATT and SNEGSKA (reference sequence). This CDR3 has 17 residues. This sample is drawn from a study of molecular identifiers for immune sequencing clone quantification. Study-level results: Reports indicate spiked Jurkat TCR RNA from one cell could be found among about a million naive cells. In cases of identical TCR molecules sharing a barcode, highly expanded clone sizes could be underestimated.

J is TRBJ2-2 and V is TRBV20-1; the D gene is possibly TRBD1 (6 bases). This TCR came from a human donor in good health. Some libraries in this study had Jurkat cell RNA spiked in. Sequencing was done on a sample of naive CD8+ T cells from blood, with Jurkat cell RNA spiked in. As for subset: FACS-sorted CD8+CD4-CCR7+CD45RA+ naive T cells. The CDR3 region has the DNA TGCAGTGCTAGTTCCATGCAGGGGAGCCCGAACACCGGGGAGCTGTTTTTT. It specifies CSASSMQGSPNTGELFF.